Listed here are 9 T cell receptor beta chains from one sample, sequenced in a study of blood T cell repertoires in COVID-19. The data were produced by immunoSEQ multiplex PCR, yet TCRdb's version contains in-frame clones alone and is incomplete. The sample lists 250,000 to 350,000 clones; roughly nine tenths were seen once. The sequenced material came from peripheral blood. These TCRs come from a woman between 40 and 55 years old who had recovered from COVID-19.

The chain links TRBV24-1 to TRBJ2-3, with D possibly matching TRBD2 (6 bases). The V gene's germline CDR1 is KGHDR and CDR2 SFDVKD. The CDR3 spans 16 residues. V was shortened by 1 base and J by 0 bases, with 10 bases between the two germline ends. The CDR3 is CATSDFVGGSTDTQYF. CDR3 nucleotide sequence: TGTGCCACCAGTGATTTTGTGGGGGGAAGCACAGATACGCAGTATTTT.

The chain joins TRBV5-6 to TRBJ2-1; 11 nucleotides agree with TRBD2. The V segment lost 7 bases and the J segment 9 bases; nucleotides outside the gene matches: 9. CDR3 length equals 14 residues. Germline-derived CDR1 and CDR2 are SGHDT and YYEEEE. The CDR3 DNA follows: TGTGCCAGCTCGTGGACTAGCGGGTCCGGTGAGCAGTTCTTC. Translated: CASSWTSGSGEQFF.

The chain has TRBV24-1 and TRBJ2-1, with 10 bases aligning to TRBD2. CDR1 KGHDR and CDR2 SFDVKD come from the germline V gene. J gave up 2 bases and V 7 bases, and 4 bases lay outside the gene matches. This CDR3 comprises 15 residues. The CDR3 bases are TGTGCCACCAGCCAAGCGGGAGGGGCCTACAATGAGCAGTTCTTC. It specifies CATSQAGGAYNEQFF.

CDR3 amino acids: CAWSDPQGANEKLFF. The CDR3 region has the DNA TGTGCCTGGAGTGACCCCCAGGGCGCTAATGAAAAACTGTTTTTT. The V and J genes are TRBV30 and TRBJ1-4; D is perhaps TRBD1 (5 bases). Trimming left V 1 base short and J 3 bases short, with 12 bases between. Germline values: CDR1 GTSNPN, CDR2 SVGIG (reference sequence). This CDR3 is 15 amino acids long.

The chain employs TRBV18 and TRBJ2-2; 9 nucleotides agree with TRBD2. The CDR3 extends over 16 amino acids. Per germline, CDR1 KGHSH and CDR2 LQKENI. V shed 6 bases, J shed 0 bases, and the junction held 5 bases outside the gene matches. DNA of the CDR3: TGTGCCAGCTCCCTGTTAGCGGGAGCGAACACCGGGGAGCTGTTTTTT. Its protein product is CASSLLAGANTGELFF.

The rearrangement links TRBV19 to TRBJ2-1; D is ambiguous. CDR1 and CDR2 (germline): LNHDA, SQIVND (reference sequence). The length of the CDR3 is 16 residues. V dropped 3 bases and J dropped 7 bases, with 19 bases sitting between them. The CDR3 nucleotides read TGTGCCAGTAGTATGGCGTCGTTGAGGCCCCAAAATGAGCAGTTCTTC. This gives the protein CASSMASLRPQNEQFF.

V is TRBV19 and J is TRBJ2-2, with a tentative D call TRBD2 (6 bases). V lost 1 base, J lost 4 bases, and 10 bases lay in between. Per germline, CDR1 LNHDA and CDR2 SQIVND (reference sequence). This CDR3 region has 15 residues. The CDR3 here is CASSIGLVGTGELFF. The DNA of the CDR3 is TGTGCCAGTAGTATAGGACTAGTGGGCACCGGGGAGCTGTTTTTT.

J is TRBJ2-3 and V is TRBV6-2 or TRBV6-3; a weak D match, TRBD2 (6 bases). CDR3 size: 13 residues. Trimming removed 1 base from V and 10 bases from J, with 12 bases in between. Germline values: CDR1 MNHEY, CDR2 SVGEGT. The DNA of the CDR3 is TGTGCCAGCAGTTACTTTGGGACTCATGCGCAGTATTTT. Translation: CASSYFGTHAQYF.

About this clone: An end of the junction differs from the germline gene, which may be a read error. This same CDR3 is encoded by further DNA sequences in the sample. The V gene is TRBV18, the J gene TRBJ2-2; TRBD2 agrees at 11 bases. Per the germline V gene, CDR1 is KGHSH and CDR2 is LQKENI. The CDR3 has 15 residues. CDR3 DNA: TGTGCCAGCTCTCCACTAGCGGGAGACACCGGGGAGCTGTTTTTT. As protein: CASSPLAGDTGELFF.